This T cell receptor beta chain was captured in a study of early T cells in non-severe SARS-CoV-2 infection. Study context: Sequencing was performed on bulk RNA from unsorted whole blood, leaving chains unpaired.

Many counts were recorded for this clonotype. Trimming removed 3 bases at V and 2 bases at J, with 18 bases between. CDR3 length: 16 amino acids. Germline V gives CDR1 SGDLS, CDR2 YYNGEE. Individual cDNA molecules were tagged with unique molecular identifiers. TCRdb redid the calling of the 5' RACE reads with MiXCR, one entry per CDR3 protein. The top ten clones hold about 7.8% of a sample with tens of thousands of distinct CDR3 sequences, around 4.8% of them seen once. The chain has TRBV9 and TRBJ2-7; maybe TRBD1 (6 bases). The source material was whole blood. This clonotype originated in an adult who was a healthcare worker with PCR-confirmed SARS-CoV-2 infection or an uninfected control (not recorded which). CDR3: CASSALTGLPPYEQYF. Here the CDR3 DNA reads TGTGCCAGCAGCGCGCTAACAGGGTTGCCCCCCTACGAGCAGTACTTC.